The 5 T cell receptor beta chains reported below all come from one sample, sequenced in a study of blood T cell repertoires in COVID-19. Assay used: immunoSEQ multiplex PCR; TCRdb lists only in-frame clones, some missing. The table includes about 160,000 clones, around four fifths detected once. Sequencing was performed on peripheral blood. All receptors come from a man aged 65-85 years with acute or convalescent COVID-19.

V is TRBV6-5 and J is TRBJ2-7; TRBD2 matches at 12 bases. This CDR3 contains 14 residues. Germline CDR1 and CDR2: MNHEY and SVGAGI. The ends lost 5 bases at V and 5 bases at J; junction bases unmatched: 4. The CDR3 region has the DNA TGTGCCAGCAGTCTAGCGGGGGGGGCCGACGAGCAGTACTTC. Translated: CASSLAGGADEQYF.

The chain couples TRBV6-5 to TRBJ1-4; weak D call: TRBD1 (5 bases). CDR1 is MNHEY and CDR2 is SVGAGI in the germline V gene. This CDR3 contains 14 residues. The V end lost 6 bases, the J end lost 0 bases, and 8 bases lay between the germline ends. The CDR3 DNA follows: TGTGCCAGCAGGCGGGGACCAACTAATGAAAAACTGTTTTTT. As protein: CASRRGPTNEKLFF.

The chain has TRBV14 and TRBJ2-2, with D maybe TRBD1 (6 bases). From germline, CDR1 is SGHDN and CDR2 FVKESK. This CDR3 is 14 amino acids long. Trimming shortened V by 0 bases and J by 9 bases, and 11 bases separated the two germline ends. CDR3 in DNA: TGTGCCAGCAGCCAAGATTTAGGGGGAAGGGAGCTGTTTTTT. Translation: CASSQDLGGRELFF.

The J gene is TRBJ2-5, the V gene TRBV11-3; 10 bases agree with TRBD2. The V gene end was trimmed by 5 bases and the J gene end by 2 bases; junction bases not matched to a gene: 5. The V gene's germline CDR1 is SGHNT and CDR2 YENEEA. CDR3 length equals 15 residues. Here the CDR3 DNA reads TGTGCCAGCAGCCACAGCGGGGGGGGACAAGAGACCCAGTACTTC. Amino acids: CASSHSGGGQETQYF.

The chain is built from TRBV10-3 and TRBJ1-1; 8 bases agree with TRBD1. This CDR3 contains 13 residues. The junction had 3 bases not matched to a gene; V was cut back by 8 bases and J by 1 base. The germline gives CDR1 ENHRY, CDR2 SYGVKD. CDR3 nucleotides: TGTGCCATCGGACAGGGCCCGAACACTGAAGCTTTCTTT. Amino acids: CAIGQGPNTEAFF.